This TCR beta chain came from a study of PD-1 blockade in classical Hodgkin lymphoma. Whole-study findings and limits: By C4D1 there was a significant rise in CD4+ TCR diversity but not in CD8+ TCR diversity.

All trial patients relapsed after autologous stem cell transplantation. Patients showed best responses of complete response, partial response or progressive disease. Concerning this clone: The antigen remains undetermined.

Clones were sequenced by immunoSEQ multiplex PCR, and TCRdb holds only the in-frame ones, with some missing. The data contain fewer than 80,000 clones, 71% of them singletons. The CDR3 is 14 amino acids. Germline CDR1 is SGHDT and CDR2 is YYEEEE. V shed 1 base and J shed 6 bases, with 8 bases lying between them. Sequencing was performed on peripheral blood mononuclear cells (PBMCs), taken before the second cycle of nivolumab. The chain combines TRBV5-6 with TRBJ1-6, with D maybe TRBD1 (6 bases). The clonotype comes from a human donor with classical Hodgkin lymphoma. CDR3 nucleotides: TGTGCCAGCAGCTTGCGGGGGCGTAATTCACCCCTCCACTTT. As protein: CASSLRGRNSPLHF.